This entry lists 30 T cell receptor beta chains sequenced from one sample in a study of blood T cell repertoires in COVID-19. Profiled with immunoSEQ multiplex PCR; TCRdb holds only in-frame clones, not every one. The sample carries 130,000 to 150,000 clones, roughly 80% recorded once. Sequenced material: peripheral blood. The receptors come from a woman of 80 years or more with acute or convalescent COVID-19.

The chain employs TRBV15 and TRBJ2-1; D is possibly TRBD2 (7 bases). Germline-derived CDR1 and CDR2 are LNHNV and YYDKDF (reference sequence). The CDR3 is 15 residues long. V lost 0 bases, J lost 7 bases, and 13 bases lay in between. The CDR3, as DNA: TGTGCCACCAGCAGAGATAGGGGGGGTGAAAATGAGCAGTTCTTC. It encodes CATSRDRGGENEQFF.

This rearrangement joins TRBV5-6 to TRBJ2-5; TRBD1 matches 9 bases. This CDR3 has 15 amino acids. CDR1 SGHDT and CDR2 YYEEEE come from the germline V gene. After removal of 4 bases from V and 4 bases from J, the junction contained 8 bases not matched to a gene. Here the CDR3 DNA reads TGTGCCAGCAGCGGTGGGACAGGGTGGGGAGAGACCCAGTACTTC. Amino acid sequence: CASSGGTGWGETQYF.

This rearrangement joins TRBV28 to TRBJ1-4; D may be TRBD1 (5 bases). Germline V gene data show CDR1 as MDHEN and CDR2 as SYDVKM. Trimming shortened V by 3 bases and J by 10 bases, and 15 bases separated the two germline ends. The CDR3 runs to 14 residues. The CDR3 coding sequence is TGTGCCAGCAGTTTGGGGCCTACGGGTGGAAAACTGTTTTTT. The encoded protein is CASSLGPTGGKLFF.

This rearrangement joins TRBV19 to TRBJ1-2, with no clear D. The V end was cut by 5 bases, the J end by 3 bases, with 7 bases between. The CDR3 has 12 residues. Germline assignment: CDR1 LNHDA and CDR2 SQIVND (reference sequence). The CDR3, as DNA: TGTGCCAGTAGTCAACGGGACTATGGCTACACCTTC. It specifies CASSQRDYGYTF.

The V gene is TRBV4-3, the J gene TRBJ1-2; D perhaps matches TRBD1 (6 bases). Germline assignment: CDR1 LGHNA and CDR2 YSLEER. CDR3 length equals 17 residues. V lost 0 bases to trimming and J lost 4 bases, with 18 bases between them. CDR3 in DNA: TGCGCCAGCAGCCAAGATCGTGGGCAGGGGCGCTCCTATGGCTACACCTTC. Its protein product is CASSQDRGQGRSYGYTF.

The CDR3 reads CATSSPAPGTEETQYF. In DNA form, the CDR3 reads TGTGCCACCAGCAGCCCCGCCCCCGGGACAGAAGAGACCCAGTACTTC. The chain links TRBV15 to TRBJ2-5, with 7 bases identical to TRBD1. The germline CDR1 and CDR2 sequences are LNHNV and YYDKDF (reference sequence). The V and J ends lost 3 bases and 3 bases, in that order; junction bases with no gene match: 10. This CDR3 has 16 residues.

V is TRBV7-8 and J is TRBJ2-3; 16 nucleotides match TRBD2. CDR3 length: 18 amino acids. Germline-derived CDR1 and CDR2 are SGHVS and FQNEAQ. V lost 5 bases to trimming and J lost 5 bases; unmatched junction nucleotides: 10. The CDR3 loop reads CASSRGLAGGNAVDTQYF. DNA for the CDR3: TGTGCCAGCAGCCGGGGACTAGCGGGGGGGAATGCGGTAGATACGCAGTATTTT.

In DNA form, the CDR3 reads TGTGCCAGCAGCCGAACGGGGGAGTTCACAGATACGCAGTATTTT. This translates into CASSRTGEFTDTQYF. The gene calls are TRBV7-6 and TRBJ2-3, with D possibly TRBD2 on 6 matching bases. This CDR3 contains 15 residues. Trimming took 5 bases from V and 2 from J, leaving 14 bases between them. Germline-derived CDR1 and CDR2 are SGHVS and FNYEAQ.

The chain joins TRBV4-1 to TRBJ1-2, with 7 bases aligning to TRBD1. The CDR3 length is 15 residues. Trimming removed 1 base from V and 4 bases from J; junction bases left unmatched: 6. Per the germline V gene, CDR1 is MGHRA and CDR2 is YSYEKL. Here the CDR3 reads CASSQAPGTVYGYTF. The CDR3 DNA sequence: TGCGCCAGCAGCCAAGCCCCCGGGACAGTCTATGGCTACACCTTC.

This clone was seen more than once but under ten times. This sequence joins TRBV5-5 and TRBJ1-1; the match to TRBD1 covers 7 bases. The CDR3 contains 14 residues. Germline loops: CDR1 SGHKS, CDR2 YYEKEE (reference sequence). The V segment lost 2 bases and the J segment 4 bases; nucleotides outside the gene matches: 5. The chain's CDR3 is CASSFGTEVTEAFF. CDR3 nucleotide sequence: TGTGCCAGCAGCTTTGGGACAGAGGTCACTGAAGCTTTCTTT. Full variable domain (outside the CDR3, taken from reference TRBV5-5 and TRBJ1-1): DAGVTQSPTHLIKTRGQQVTLRCSPISGHKSVSWYQQVLGQGPQFIFQYYEKEERGRGNFPDRFSARQFPNYSSELNVNALLLGDSALYLCASSFGTEVTEAFFGQGTRLTVV.

The DNA for the CDR3 is TGTGCCAGCAGGGGGCAGCGGGGAAAGAACACTGAAGCTTTCTTT. It translates to CASRGQRGKNTEAFF. The rearrangement uses TRBV2 and TRBJ1-1, with D tentatively TRBD1 (5 bases). The CDR3 extends over 15 amino acids. CDR1 is SNHLY and CDR2 is FYNNEI in the germline V gene. The ends were cut back, 6 bases at V and 1 base at J, with 15 bases in the middle.

The CDR3 is CAKGQTPYEQYF. Here the CDR3 DNA reads TGTGCCAAAGGACAGACGCCCTACGAGCAGTACTTC. The V gene is TRBV2, the J gene TRBJ2-7; D might be TRBD1 (6 bases). Germline CDR1 is SNHLY and CDR2 is FYNNEI. The CDR3 runs to 12 residues. Trimming cost V 10 bases and J 2 bases, with 12 bases left between them. The complete variable domain, with remaining parts taken from reference TRBV2 and TRBJ2-7, reads EPEVTQTPSHQVTQMGQEVILRCVPISNHLYFYWYRQILGQKVEFLVSFYNNEISEKSEIFDDQFSVERPDGSNFTLKIRSTKLEDSAMYFCAKGQTPYEQYFGPGTRLTVT.

This chain connects TRBV5-1 to TRBJ1-1, with D unresolved. CDR1 and CDR2 from the germline V gene are SGHRS and YFSETQ. V was shortened by 3 bases and J by 1 base, with 10 bases between the two germline ends. The CDR3 has 14 residues. CDR3 sequence: CASSSRFENTEAFF. The CDR3 DNA follows: TGCGCCAGCAGCTCGCGCTTTGAGAACACTGAAGCTTTCTTT.

The rearrangement uses TRBV6-5 and TRBJ1-6, with 9 positions matching TRBD1. The V and J ends lost 6 bases and 8 bases, in that order; junction bases with no gene match: 5. Looked up from germline, CDR1 is MNHEY and CDR2 is SVGAGI. The CDR3 runs to 14 residues. The CDR3 bases are TGTGCCAGCAGATTACAGGGGGCGGATTCACCCCTCCACTTT. Amino acid sequence: CASRLQGADSPLHF.

This clone was observed a handful of times. V usage is TRBV5-1 and J usage is TRBJ1-5, with a weak D call TRBD1 (6 bases). From germline, CDR1 is SGHRS and CDR2 YFSETQ. With 2 bases removed from V and 4 bases from J, the gap between germline ends came to 13 bases. This CDR3 has 15 residues. The CDR3 loop is CASSFESGTNQPQHF. In DNA form, the CDR3 reads TGCGCCAGCAGCTTTGAATCGGGGACAAATCAGCCCCAGCATTTT.

The chain recombines TRBV10-1 with TRBJ2-6; TRBD1 agrees at 10 bases. The CDR3 extends over 17 amino acids. Trimming took 10 bases from V and 1 from J; bases not matched to a gene: 10. CDR1 WNHNN and CDR2 SYGVQD come from the germline V gene (reference sequence). CDR3 residues: CATSRQGAESGANVLTF. The CDR3 DNA reads TGCGCCACCTCGAGACAGGGGGCTGAATCTGGGGCCAACGTCCTGACTTTC.

A single count supports this clone. This chain uses TRBV7-6 with TRBJ1-3, with D possibly TRBD1 on 5 matching bases. Per the germline V gene, CDR1 is SGHVS and CDR2 is FNYEAQ. The CDR3 runs 13 residues. The germline V and J ends were trimmed by 5 bases and 5 bases, with 10 bases remaining between them. This CDR3 is CASSTGGRNTIYF. CDR3 sequence (DNA): TGTGCCAGCAGCACCGGGGGTCGAAACACCATATATTTT.

The chain joins TRBV7-2 to TRBJ1-1; no clear D gene. CDR3 length: 14 amino acids. Between the trimmed V and J ends, which lost 5 bases and 0 bases, there was a span of 10 bases. CDR1 is SGHTA and CDR2 is FQGNSA in the germline V gene. The CDR3 bases are TGTGCCAGCAGCCCGACTCGAGTGAACACTGAAGCTTTCTTT. Its protein product is CASSPTRVNTEAFF.

The rearrangement joins TRBV7-3 to TRBJ1-1; 12 bases match TRBD1. The V gene's germline CDR1 is SGHTA and CDR2 FQGTGA. V dropped 2 bases and J dropped 6; count of bases not matched to a gene: 7. This CDR3 is built from 16 residues. As DNA, the CDR3 is TGTGCCAGCAGCTTATTTGGGACAGGGGGCAGGGCTGAAGCTTTCTTT. It is translated as CASSLFGTGGRAEAFF. The whole variable domain, filled in from reference TRBV7-3 and TRBJ1-1, reads GAGVSQTPSNKVTEKGKYVELRCDPISGHTALYWYRQSLGQGPEFLIYFQGTGAADDSGLPNDRFFAVRPEGSVSTLKIQRTERGDSAVYLCASSLFGTGGRAEAFFGQGTRLTVV.

The chain is built from TRBV5-5 and TRBJ1-1; no definite D call. This CDR3 has 16 residues. Germline V gene data show CDR1 as SGHKS and CDR2 as YYEKEE (reference sequence). The V gene lost 4 bases and the J gene lost 2 bases, with 18 bases spanning the gap. The CDR3 sequence: CASSVQWATANTEAFF. The CDR3 bases are TGTGCCAGCAGCGTGCAGTGGGCGACGGCAAACACTGAAGCTTTCTTT.

This clone showed up just a few times. The same CDR3 also results from other DNA sequences found in this sample. The V gene is TRBV3-1 (or the pseudogene TRBV3-2), the J gene TRBJ1-1; no clear D gene. V was shortened by 1 base and J by 3 bases, with 9 bases between the two germline ends. CDR1 and CDR2 from the germline V gene are LGHDT and YNNKEL (reference sequence). The length of the CDR3 is 14 residues. As DNA, the CDR3 is TGTGCCAGCAGCCAAGGAGGGAGGGACACTGAAGCTTTCTTT. Residues: CASSQGGRDTEAFF.

The chain links TRBV12-5 to TRBJ1-1, with TRBD1 matching over 7 bases. Trimming took 5 bases from V and 0 from J; bases not matched to a gene: 6. CDR3 length: 15 residues. Germline lookup yields CDR1 LGHNT and CDR2 FRNRAP. CDR3: CASGGQDGMNTEAFF. CDR3 nucleotide sequence: TGTGCTAGTGGTGGACAGGATGGCATGAACACTGAAGCTTTCTTT.

Turning to this clone: Mismatch with germline at one junction end may stem from a read error. This chain uses TRBV7-3 with TRBJ1-1, with D maybe TRBD1 (5 bases). In germline, CDR1 is SGHTA, CDR2 FQGTGA. The CDR3 covers 13 residues. The DNA of the CDR3 is TGTGCCAGCAGCCGCTACAGGAACTCTGAAGCTTTCTTT. Translating it yields CASSRYRNSEAFF.

The chain employs TRBV15 and TRBJ2-4, with 7 bases that match TRBD1. After removal of 1 base from V and 6 bases from J, the junction contained 6 bases not matched to a gene. The CDR3 sequence is 15 residues long. Germline V gives CDR1 LNHNV, CDR2 YYDKDF (reference sequence). CDR3 sequence reads: CATSRVMGQLNIQYF. In nucleotides, the CDR3 is TGTGCCACCAGCAGAGTTATGGGACAGTTAAACATTCAGTACTTC.

The chain employs TRBV11-3 and TRBJ2-2; 7 bases agree with TRBD2. Germline V lookup: CDR1 SGHNT, CDR2 YENEEA. There are 16 residues in the CDR3. After removal of 5 bases from V and 3 bases from J, the junction contained 9 bases not matched to a gene. The CDR3, as DNA: TGTGCCAGCAGCGCTGCGGGAGTCCACTACACCGGGGAGCTGTTTTTT. Protein product: CASSAAGVHYTGELFF.

V gene TRBV5-4 combines with J gene TRBJ2-3, with 9 bases aligning to TRBD1. J gave up 0 bases and V 3 bases, and 2 bases lay outside the gene matches. The CDR3 is 15 residues long. CDR1 and CDR2 from the germline V gene are SGHNT and YYREEE (reference sequence). The CDR3 spells CASSWGTGSTDTQYF. The CDR3 DNA sequence: TGTGCCAGCAGCTGGGGGACAGGGAGCACAGATACGCAGTATTTT.

This chain connects TRBV7-9 to TRBJ1-5; weak D call: TRBD1 (6 bases). The V end was cut by 5 bases, the J end by 4 bases, with 15 bases between. The CDR3 has 15 residues. Germline CDR1 reads SEHNR; CDR2 reads FQNEAQ (reference sequence). The CDR3 coding sequence is TGTGCCAGCAGCCCAAGCGGACAGTCTAATCAGCCCCAGCATTTT. It encodes CASSPSGQSNQPQHF.

This clone was counted once. The chain joins TRBV5-5 to TRBJ2-1; possibly TRBD2 for D (7 bases). The V end lost 1 base, the J end lost 9 bases, and 17 bases lay between the germline ends. In germline, CDR1 is SGHKS, CDR2 YYEKEE (reference sequence). The CDR3 is made up of 15 amino acids. The CDR3 coding sequence is TGTGCCAGCAGCTTGAGGGGGGGCCTAAGGAGTGAGCAGTTCTTC. The encoded protein is CASSLRGGLRSEQFF.

CDR3 sequence reads: CASSPRQHTDTQYF. DNA for the CDR3: TGTGCCAGCAGCCCGCGACAACACACAGATACGCAGTATTTT. V and J are TRBV14 and TRBJ2-3, with no clear D. V lost 4 bases to trimming and J lost 2 bases, with 10 bases between them. This CDR3 comprises 14 residues. CDR1 SGHDN and CDR2 FVKESK come from the germline V gene.

This clone came up a few times. The chain combines TRBV7-9 with TRBJ1-2; 8 nucleotides line up with TRBD1. Trimming cost V 4 bases and J 1 base; bases outside gene matches: 5. CDR1 is SEHNR, CDR2 FQNEAQ, per germline (reference sequence). This CDR3 region has 15 residues. The CDR3 loop reads CASSSPDRGNYGYTF. The CDR3 DNA is TGTGCCAGCAGCTCGCCCGACAGGGGTAACTATGGCTACACCTTC.